This T cell receptor (beta chain) comes out of a study of post-analysis software for immune sequencing data. Study background: Relapsing-remitting, secondary progressive and progressive-relapsing courses of multiple sclerosis were included.

TCR beta cDNA libraries included unique molecular identifiers. With roughly 0.85 to 11 million T cells as the source, approximately 500,000 cDNA molecules resulted. TCRdb re-derived calls from the PCR reads in MiXCR, one entry per CDR3 protein. Of 700,000 to 800,000 distinct CDR3 sequences in the sample, 25% to 30% were seen once. About this clonotype itself: Its specificity is not known.

Trimming stripped 6 bases from V and 2 bases from J, with 14 bases between. Germline V CDR1 and CDR2: MNHEY, SVGAGI. The length of the CDR3 is 15 residues. General observations from the study: Controls had lower frequencies than patients of 4 or 5 TRBV segments, which included TRBV5-6, TRBV5-1 and TRBV20-1.

The sequencing input was blood. This sequence joins TRBV6-5 and TRBJ2-4; the D gene is possibly TRBD1 (5 bases). This receptor was taken from a girl aged 10-17 years with multiple sclerosis. CDR3 amino acids: CASSPDSSTKNIQYF. The CDR3 bases are TGTGCCAGCAGCCCTGACAGCAGCACCAAAAACATTCAGTACTTC.